The entry below describes one TCR beta chain. Its antigen target is currently unknown. Base qualities are not recorded, but no much larger clone differs from it by a single base. The CDR3 regions of human TCRbeta chains were subjected to immunosequencing. The study's own analysis went as follows. Repertoire TCRs were matched against a reference library of SARS-CoV-2-specific TCRs generated with the MIRA antigen-specificity platform. Breadth meant the fraction of unique TCRs that were SARS-CoV-2-associated, whereas depth meant the fraction of total T cells that were SARS-CoV-2-associated. Using the MIRA data, each spike-specific TCR was mapped to the spike region that the TCR reacts to and placed in a CD4 or CD8 class. Log10-transformed breadth and depth values were compared by one-way ANOVA with Sidak's multiple comparisons tests. TCRdb holds this immuneACCESS table with in-frame rearrangements only. Some clones are missing; in checked studies, unresolved V genes explain under half, and the rest has no known cause. The V and J calls and clone size are taken from that table; D and trimming were inferred from the DNA. Across this sample there are about 96,000 clones, with 75% to 90% seen only once. Of the sample, roughly 25% falls within the top ten clones.

These data originate in a study of T cell responses to AZD1222 COVID-19 vaccine (dated by TCRdb to the early 2020s). Broadly, across the study: AZD1222 recipients with second doses at about 4 weeks or about 12 weeks were pooled, because spike-specific TCR depth and breadth did not differ between schedules. TCR sequencing covered more than 230 trial participants: 207 given two doses of AZD1222 and about 26 given two doses of MenACWY control vaccine. Trial participants were enrolled into age subgroups of 18-55, 56-69 and 70-plus years, which contained about 150, 28 and 57 TCR-sequenced participants, respectively.

What the time point label conveys for this sample: baseline before first vaccination. Vaccinee samples were obtained from the UK trials COV001 and COV002, which included a single-blind randomized controlled phase 2/3 trial of AZD1222 (ChAdOx1 nCoV-19) in healthy adults. For TCRbeta chain sequencing, PBMC samples from trial participants were taken at day 0 and at day 28 after the second dose. The junction carries 4 bases between V and J, which are trimmed by 3 bases and 4 bases respectively. The CDR3 measures 11 amino acids from cysteine to phenylalanine. Only the CDR3 DNA stays, 33 bases, in frame from base 1. From the germline V gene, CDR1 is SGHVS and CDR2 is FQNEAQ. Results the study describes overall, beyond this receptor: Nearly half of unique spike-specific TCRs reportedly recognized epitopes outside regions mutated in the B.1.351 and B.1.1.7 variants. The whole spike protein was spanned by vaccine-associated CD4 TCRs, and dominant responses were seen in regions 160-218 and 743-854. Only a handful of AZD1222 recipients were SARS-CoV-2 seropositive at baseline, limiting conclusions about previously exposed vaccinees. Spike-specific TCR breadth and depth rose significantly after two AZD1222 doses compared with day 0 and with MenACWY recipients. Participants were mostly white British and included more females than males, and it was suggested by the authors that clonal diversity may have been underestimated. Because no day 14 peak-response samples were available, repertoires were characterized only after the peak T cell response. The 56-69-year group was small, and its depth increase did not reach significance, likely because of low power.

The sequencing here drew on peripheral blood, taken on day 0 of AZD1222 vaccination. The clonotype originates from an adult in good health. Recombination joined TRBV7-8 with TRBJ2-7, with the D gene call left open. This receptor has the CDR3 CASSFEYEQYF. The sequenced DNA is TGTGCCAGCAGCTTCGAATACGAGCAGTACTTC.